This is a list of T cell receptor beta chains from one sample in a study of early T cells in non-severe SARS-CoV-2 infection. Each CDR3 protein gets one entry after TCRdb re-called the 5' RACE reads with MiXCR. This table holds tens of thousands of distinct CDR3 sequences, under 7.5% found once. Sequencing was done on a sample of whole blood. These TCRs come from an adult who was a healthcare worker with PCR-confirmed SARS-CoV-2 infection or an uninfected control (not recorded which). CDR3s include the opening cysteine and the closing phenylalanine or tryptophan. Rows may omit the clone size; those that give it use once, few, many or a size class.

V: TRBV7-2; size: few; CDR3: CASSLVYWESRPQKTQYF
V: TRBV4-2; size: many; CDR3: CASSREGHTSGTEAFF
V: TRBV5-4; size: many; CDR3: CASSLFGRGLSYEQYF
V: TRBV9; size: many; CDR3: CASSAWRGSSSGNTIYF
V: TRBV28; size: many; CDR3: CASSLGTGWNTEAFF
V: TRBV4-2; size: medium-sized; CDR3: CASRPDYLGGNEQFF
V: TRBV6-5; size: once; CDR3: CASSYKTPGGQYF
V: TRBV6-1; size: many; CDR3: CASSGFRDRGARTEAFF
V: TRBV18; size: many; CDR3: CASSHATSGGAYNEQFF
V: TRBV28; size: many; CDR3: CASSLGLSSVTQYF
V: TRBV3-1; size: NA; CDR3: CASSQVANTEAFF
V: TRBV19; size: few; CDR3: CASTLSGTNYGYTF
V: TRBV5-4; size: few; CDR3: CASSSLAPRRENEQFF
V: TRBV2; size: NA; CDR3: CAIATRGRGYTF
V: TRBV4-2; size: few; CDR3: CASSQERITDTQYF
V: TRBV5-1; size: NA; CDR3: CASSNLSNTQYF
V: TRBV6-5; size: NA; CDR3: CASSYSGNLNYGYTF
V: TRBV11-2; size: many; CDR3: CASSPRTGANSPLHF
V: TRBV6-5; size: many; CDR3: CASSYSNRRGVTGELFF
V: TRBV6-6; size: many; CDR3: CASSYTLMGTEAFF
V: TRBV29-1; size: many; CDR3: CSVEIPGLGNTIYF
V: TRBV7-3; size: NA; CDR3: CASSPGAGSGGYTF
V: TRBV10-2; size: many; CDR3: CASSPINTEAFF
V: TRBV7-2; size: many; CDR3: CASSFSYSPLHF
V: TRBV29-1; size: many; CDR3: CSVAEGVGKLFF
V: TRBV7-9; size: NA; CDR3: CASSPNLLRDRSGNTEAFF
V: TRBV20-1; size: few; CDR3: CSARSVGLAGITDTQYF
V: TRBV7-3; size: NA; CDR3: CASSSILNSPLHF